Following are 13 T cell receptor beta chains from one sample sequenced in a study of T cell responses to AZD1222 COVID-19 vaccine. Profiled with immunoSEQ multiplex PCR; TCRdb holds only in-frame clones, not every one. The profile shows under 200,000 clones, roughly 94% of them singletons. Here the sequenced sample was peripheral blood, taken on day 0 of AZD1222 vaccination. Receptor source: an adult in good health.

This clone was seen a single time. J is TRBJ1-5 and V is TRBV12-3 or TRBV12-4; TRBD1 might be the D (5 bases). Trimming took 3 bases from V and 4 from J, leaving 7 bases between them. There are 13 residues in the CDR3. In DNA, the CDR3 is TGTGCCAGCAGTTTCGGGGGTAATCAGCCCCAGCATTTT. Translated: CASSFGGNQPQHF.

The chain uses TRBV7-9 and TRBJ2-3; TRBD2 agrees at 9 bases. In germline, CDR1 is SEHNR, CDR2 FQNEAQ (reference sequence). The V gene end was trimmed by 6 bases and the J gene end by 5 bases; junction bases not matched to a gene: 9. CDR3 length: 15 amino acids. The CDR3 nucleotides read TGTGCCAGCAGTCCTGTGCGGGAGGGCCAAGATACGCAGTATTTT. The encoded protein is CASSPVREGQDTQYF.

This chain joins TRBV5-1 and TRBJ1-1; D not certain. The CDR3 contains 11 residues. V lost 7 bases and J 0 bases, leaving 4 bases between the germline ends. Germline CDR1 and CDR2: SGHRS and YFSETQ. The CDR3 bases are TGCGCCAGCTCCATGAACACTGAAGCTTTCTTT. Amino acids: CASSMNTEAFF. Full variable domain (remainder filled in from reference TRBV5-1 and TRBJ1-1): KAGVTQTPRYLIKTRGQQVTLSCSPISGHRSVSWYQQTPGQGLQFLFEYFSETQRNKGNFPGRFSGRQFSNSRSEMNVSTLELGDSALYLCASSMNTEAFFGQGTRLTVV.

CDR3 region: CASSQGPFVSTDTQYF. Written as DNA, the CDR3 is TGTGCCAGCAGCCAAGGTCCTTTCGTAAGCACAGATACGCAGTATTTT. The rearrangement links TRBV3-1 (or the pseudogene TRBV3-2) to TRBJ2-3; D not certain. The V and J ends lost 1 base and 0 bases respectively, with 11 bases between them. CDR1 and CDR2 (germline): LGHDT, YNNKEL (reference sequence). The CDR3 consists of 16 residues.

The chain employs TRBV3-1 (or the pseudogene TRBV3-2) and TRBJ1-2; 7 bases are a match to TRBD1. J lost 4 bases, V lost 0 bases, and 8 bases had no gene match. This CDR3 is built from 16 residues. CDR1 is LGHDT and CDR2 is YNNKEL in the germline V gene (reference sequence). The CDR3 DNA follows: TGTGCCAGCAGCCAAGAGAGGGGGCATGGGATCTATGGCTACACCTTC. As protein: CASSQERGHGIYGYTF.

CDR3 DNA sequence: TGTGCCAGCAGTGAAGGGGCGAGAGAGACGGAAGGCTACACCTTC. Translating it yields CASSEGARETEGYTF. This chain uses TRBV6-1 with TRBJ1-2; D is undetermined. This CDR3 comprises 15 residues. Trimming cost V 1 base and J 8 bases, with 17 bases left between them. CDR1 MNHNS and CDR2 SASEGT come from the germline V gene.

This clone has a single count. The chain uses TRBV4-2 and TRBJ1-3; D remains ambiguous. The CDR3 has 15 amino acids. Trimming removed 0 bases from V and 2 bases from J, with 8 bases in between. CDR1 and CDR2 (germline): LGHNA, YNFKEQ. DNA for the CDR3: TGTGCCAGCAGCCAAGAAATGAGCGCTGGAAACACCATATATTTT. Residues: CASSQEMSAGNTIYF.

V usage is TRBV5-1 and J usage is TRBJ2-2; perhaps TRBD2 as D (7 bases). CDR1 and CDR2 from the germline V gene are SGHRS and YFSETQ. The CDR3 sequence is 16 residues long. V gave up 0 bases and J gave up 5 bases, with 14 bases separating them. The CDR3 is CASSLVRGAPTGELFF. Here the CDR3 DNA reads TGCGCCAGCAGCTTGGTACGGGGGGCGCCAACCGGGGAGCTGTTTTTT.

This chain connects TRBV19 to TRBJ1-2; D unclear. The CDR3 runs 13 residues. Trimming took 7 bases from V and 5 from J, leaving 14 bases between them. CDR1 is LNHDA, CDR2 SQIVND, per germline (reference sequence). CDR3 protein: CASTGLPTYGYTF. As DNA, the CDR3 is TGTGCCAGTACGGGCCTGCCAACGTATGGCTACACCTTC. The full variable domain, its missing parts supplied by reference TRBV19 and TRBJ1-2, is DGGITQSPKYLFRKEGQNVTLSCEQNLNHDAMYWYRQDPGQGLRLIYYSQIVNDFQKGDIAEGYSVSREKKESFPLTVTSAQKNPTAFYLCASTGLPTYGYTFGSGTRLTVV.

This chain links TRBV21-1 with TRBJ1-1. TRBV21-1 is annotated as a pseudogene. CDR3 size: 14 residues. CDR3 residues: CASSRGGESTEAFF. As DNA, the CDR3 is TGTGCCAGCAGCAGAGGAGGGGAGAGCACTGAAGCTTTCTTT.

The J gene is TRBJ2-2, the V gene TRBV19; no firm D call. The germline gives CDR1 LNHDA, CDR2 SQIVND (reference sequence). Trimming stripped 1 base from V and 2 bases from J, with 14 bases between. The CDR3 covers 17 residues. The chain's CDR3 is CASSIAPPRRNTGELFF. The CDR3 bases are TGTGCCAGTAGTATAGCCCCCCCGCGACGAAACACCGGGGAGCTGTTTTTT.

The V and J genes are TRBV29-1 and TRBJ1-1, with a tentative D call TRBD1 (6 bases). Germline CDR1 SQVTM, CDR2 ANQGSEA. V lost 4 bases, J lost 11 bases, and 17 bases lay in between. This CDR3 is built from 12 residues. CDR3 sequence (DNA): TGCAGCGTTGCGCCCCCGGGGGCAGGGGCTTTCTTT. As protein: CSVAPPGAGAFF.

The table lists this clone with a count of one. The rearrangement links TRBV11-2 to TRBJ2-7, with D perhaps TRBD2 (6 bases). Germline lookup yields CDR1 SGHAT and CDR2 FQNNGV. The CDR3 is 14 residues long. V dropped 5 bases and J dropped 1 base, with 12 bases sitting between them. The CDR3 spells CASSTEAGSYEQYF. DNA of the CDR3: TGTGCCAGCAGCACGGAAGCGGGTTCCTACGAGCAGTACTTC.